This is a list of T cell receptor beta chains from one sample in a study of blood T cell repertoires in COVID-19. TCRdb keeps only in-frame clones here, not all; method: immunoSEQ multiplex PCR. This sample has 200,000 to 250,000 clones, with about 90% found just once. The specimen sequenced was peripheral blood. The receptors were gathered from a woman aged 18-35 years who had recovered from COVID-19. Each CDR3 is given with its conserved first and last residue. The D gene is left open where the match is weak. Clone size is stated in some rows and not others, as once, few, many or a class when expanded.

D,size,J,V,CDR3,DNA
NA,NA,TRBJ1-2,TRBV4-3,CASSQDLLTGYYGYTF,TGCGCCAGCAGCCAGGACCTCCTTACAGGATACTATGGCTACACCTTC
NA,NA,TRBJ2-7,TRBV24-1,CATSDPQTGAEQYF,TGTGCCACCAGTGATCCCCAAACAGGTGCCGAGCAGTACTTC
NA,NA,TRBJ1-1,TRBV18,CASSPTGRVEAFF,TGTGCCAGCTCACCGACTGGGAGGGTTGAAGCTTTCTTT
NA,NA,TRBJ1-2,TRBV5-6,CASSVDTNYGYTF,TGTGCCAGCAGCGTTGACACTAACTATGGCTACACCTTC
TRBD2,NA,TRBJ2-1,TRBV30,CAWTSGRALHEQFF,TGTGCCTGGACTAGCGGGAGGGCATTACATGAGCAGTTCTTC
NA,NA,TRBJ2-7,TRBV9,CASSSGISYEQYF,TGTGCCAGCAGCTCAGGGATCTCCTACGAGCAGTACTTC
TRBD1,NA,TRBJ1-4,TRBV5-6,CASSLGLDRGIEKLFF,TGTGCCAGCAGCTTGGGGCTGGACAGGGGAATTGAAAAACTGTTTTTT
NA,once,TRBJ2-7,TRBV11-2,CASSLAVGSYEQYF,TGTGCCAGCAGCTTAGCGGTCGGTTCCTACGAGCAGTACTTC
TRBD2,NA,TRBJ2-7,TRBV5-1,CASSVEPGLAEAYSYEQYF,TGCGCCAGCAGCGTAGAACCGGGACTAGCGGAAGCCTATTCCTACGAGCAGTACTTC
NA,NA,TRBJ1-5,TRBV6-5,CASRLGYNQPQHF,TGTGCCAGCAGATTGGGCTACAATCAGCCCCAGCATTTT
TRBD2,NA,TRBJ2-4,TRBV24-1,CATSPTSGGLAKNIQYF,TGTGCCACCAGTCCGACTAGCGGGGGACTAGCCAAAAACATTCAGTACTTC
TRBD2,NA,TRBJ2-1,TRBV6-2/TRBV6-3,CASSSVSGNLDEQFF,TGTGCCAGCAGTTCGGTGAGCGGGAATTTGGACGAGCAGTTCTTC
TRBD1,NA,TRBJ1-1,TRBV29-1,CSVDQGAFVAFF,TGCAGCGTTGATCAGGGGGCGTTTGTTGCTTTCTTT
NA,NA,TRBJ1-3,TRBV6-5,CASRDGGYGNTIYF,TGTGCCAGCAGGGACGGGGGGTATGGAAACACCATATATTTT
NA,NA,TRBJ2-7,TRBV19,CASSITGLNYEQYF,TGTGCCAGTAGTATAACGGGACTTAACTACGAGCAGTACTTC
NA,NA,TRBJ1-1,TRBV9,CASSAQGVLDTEAFF,TGTGCCAGCAGCGCACAAGGGGTGTTGGACACTGAAGCTTTCTTT
TRBD1,NA,TRBJ2-7,TRBV9,CASSFRQGSNEQYF,TGTGCCAGCAGCTTTCGACAGGGTTCAAACGAGCAGTACTTC
NA,NA,TRBJ2-7,TRBV6-5,CASSFNSGLLYEQYF,TGTGCCAGCAGTTTTAACTCGGGACTTCTCTACGAGCAGTACTTC
NA,NA,TRBJ1-4,TRBV2,CASRQSSATNEKLFF,TGTGCCAGCAGACAATCCAGTGCAACTAATGAAAAACTGTTTTTT
NA,once,TRBJ1-5,TRBV18,CASSQQGRGNQPQHF,TGTGCCAGCTCACAGCAAGGGAGGGGCAATCAGCCCCAGCATTTT
NA,NA,TRBJ2-4,TRBV5-1,CASSPDLKDIQYF,TGCGCCAGCAGCCCAGACTTAAAGGACATTCAGTACTTC
NA,NA,TRBJ2-1,TRBV11-2,CASSLGTYSYNEQFF,TGTGCCAGCAGCTTAGGGACTTATTCCTACAATGAGCAGTTCTTC
TRBD2,NA,TRBJ2-7,TRBV28,CASSFALAASYEQYF,TGTGCCAGCAGTTTCGCGCTAGCGGCCTCCTACGAGCAGTACTTC
NA,NA,TRBJ2-2,TRBV30,CAWMQDANTGELFF,TGTGCCTGGATGCAGGATGCGAACACCGGGGAGCTGTTTTTT
NA,NA,TRBJ1-1,TRBV7-8,CASSSVLGNTEAFF,TGTGCCAGCAGCTCAGTCCTAGGGAACACTGAAGCTTTCTTT
TRBD1,once,TRBJ1-2,TRBV6-1,CASSEKNRGQWYGYTF,TGTGCCAGCAGTGAAAAGAACAGGGGGCAGTGGTATGGCTACACCTTC
NA,NA,TRBJ1-4,TRBV5-6,CASSLAVPNEKLFF,TGTGCCAGCAGCTTGGCGGTCCCTAATGAAAAACTGTTTTTT
TRBD2,NA,TRBJ2-7,TRBV2,CASSDPGTTHYEQYF,TGTGCCAGCAGTGACCCCGGGACTACCCACTACGAGCAGTACTTC
TRBD1,NA,TRBJ1-1,TRBV4-1,CASQMTGPNTEAFF,TGCGCCAGCCAAATGACAGGGCCGAACACTGAAGCTTTCTTT
TRBD1,NA,TRBJ2-5,TRBV7-9,CASSSNTGDNKETQYF,TGTGCCAGCAGCAGTAACACAGGGGATAATAAAGAGACCCAGTACTTC
NA,NA,TRBJ1-6,TRBV7-9,CASSPESSYNSPLHF,TGTGCCAGCAGCCCCGAGAGCTCCTATAATTCACCCCTCCACTTT
TRBD1,NA,TRBJ2-7,TRBV15,CATSRPGTGYEQYF,TGTGCCACCAGCCGACCCGGGACAGGCTACGAGCAGTACTTC